This passage covers 16 T cell receptor beta chains from one sample sequenced in a study of radiation and T cells in renal cell carcinoma. Profiled with immunoSEQ multiplex PCR; TCRdb holds only in-frame clones, not every one. Of tens of thousands of clones in the sample, around 85% were seen once. Time point of the sample: blood 4 weeks post-SBRT, at nephrectomy. Treatment: 15 Gy SBRT to primary tumor, nephrectomy 4 weeks later. The sequences come from blood, collected from a patient whose treatment included radiotherapy and nephrectomy. These TCRs come from a man between 45 and 60 years old with renal cell carcinoma.

The J gene is TRBJ2-6, the V gene TRBV2; no definite D call. V was cut by 9 bases and J by 4 bases, with 10 bases left in between. The germline V gene has CDR1 SNHLY and CDR2 FYNNEI. The CDR3 runs 13 residues. CDR3 sequence (DNA): TGTGCCAGATCAGGTCCAGGGGCCAACGTCCTGACTTTC. It codes for CARSGPGANVLTF.

The CDR3 region is CAWSPGWTEAFF. CDR3 nucleotide sequence: TGTGCCTGGAGCCCAGGGTGGACTGAAGCTTTCTTT. The chain carries TRBV30 and TRBJ1-1; the D gene is possibly TRBD1 (5 bases). CDR3 length equals 12 residues. Between the trimmed V and J ends, which lost 3 bases and 5 bases, there was a span of 10 bases. From germline, CDR1 is GTSNPN and CDR2 SVGIG (reference sequence).

This clone occurred a few times. The gene calls are TRBV19 and TRBJ2-3; 12 nucleotides agree with TRBD2. Looked up from germline, CDR1 is LNHDA and CDR2 is SQIVND (reference sequence). This CDR3 has 13 amino acids. J lost 6 bases, V lost 6 bases, and 1 base had no gene match. CDR3 bases: TGTGCCAGTAGGCTAGCGGGGGGGGATACGCAGTATTTT. It codes for CASRLAGGDTQYF.

The sample holds a few counts of this clone. This sequence joins TRBV30 and TRBJ1-6; D uncertain. The CDR3 sequence is 13 residues long. Germline CDR1 and CDR2: GTSNPN and SVGIG (reference sequence). Trimming pared 4 bases from V and 6 bases from J, leaving 10 bases between. CDR3 region: CAWMETLNSPLHF. CDR3 coding DNA: TGTGCCTGGATGGAGACACTTAATTCACCCCTCCACTTT.

CDR3 sequence reads: CAISQGSTDTQYF. In DNA, the CDR3 is TGTGCCATCAGCCAGGGAAGCACAGATACGCAGTATTTT. This chain links TRBV10-3 with TRBJ2-3; tentative D call: TRBD1 (5 bases). Germline V gene lookup returns CDR1 ENHRY and CDR2 SYGVKD. The CDR3 is 13 amino acids. Trimming shortened V by 6 bases and J by 0 bases, and 7 bases separated the two germline ends.

This clone was detected only a few times. This chain's CDR3 is CASSLKSSPNTGELFF. As DNA, the CDR3 is TGTGCCAGCAGTTTAAAGTCTAGCCCGAACACCGGGGAGCTGTTTTTT. V is TRBV27 and J is TRBJ2-2; perhaps TRBD2 as D (5 bases). CDR3 length: 16 amino acids. The germline V gene encodes CDR1 MNHEY and CDR2 SMNVEV (reference sequence). The V end was cut by 2 bases, the J end by 0 bases, with 10 bases between.

The V call is TRBV2, the J call TRBJ2-7; 8 positions match TRBD1. The CDR3 has 15 amino acids. Per the germline V gene, CDR1 is SNHLY and CDR2 is FYNNEI. V was clipped by 2 bases and J by 6 bases; unmatched bases: 9. The CDR3 is CASSESRTGYGEQYF. The CDR3 DNA follows: TGTGCCAGCAGTGAATCCCGGACAGGGTACGGCGAGCAGTACTTC.

The chain joins TRBV23-1 to TRBJ2-7, with 9 bases identical to TRBD1. TRBV23-1 has ORF status, its function being uncertain. J lost 2 bases, V lost 1 base, and 0 bases had no gene match. This CDR3 has 14 amino acids. This chain's CDR3 is CASSQYRGPYEQYF. The CDR3 bases are TGCGCCAGCAGTCAATACAGGGGGCCCTACGAGCAGTACTTC.

The chain combines TRBV9 with TRBJ1-2; the D gene is possibly TRBD1 (5 bases). Germline loops: CDR1 SGDLS, CDR2 YYNGEE. The CDR3 covers 16 residues. Between the trimmed V and J ends, which lost 4 bases and 3 bases, there was a span of 19 bases. The CDR3 spells CASSPVVGVYDYGYTF. CDR3 nucleotides: TGTGCCAGCAGCCCCGTAGTGGGGGTATACGACTATGGCTACACCTTC.

About this clone: The junction differs from germline at one of its ends, possibly a read error. The chain couples TRBV19 to TRBJ2-3; 8 bases are shared with TRBD2. The CDR3 length is 13 residues. Germline values: CDR1 LNHDA, CDR2 SQIVND (reference sequence). The CDR3 DNA reads as TGTGCCACTCAGCGGGGGAGCACGGATACGCAGTATTTT. Translation gives CATQRGSTDTQYF.

The chain links TRBV10-3 to TRBJ2-7; 8 nucleotides align to TRBD1. The V gene end was trimmed by 6 bases and the J gene end by 0 bases; junction bases not matched to a gene: 7. Germline lookup yields CDR1 ENHRY and CDR2 SYGVKD. This CDR3 contains 15 residues. In nucleotides, the CDR3 is TGTGCCATCAGCGGAGGGGACAGGAGCTCCTACGAGCAGTACTTC. Translating gives CAISGGDRSSYEQYF.

This rearrangement joins TRBV6-5 to TRBJ1-2, with 7 bases lining up with TRBD1. Trimming removed 4 bases from V and 7 bases from J; junction bases left unmatched: 12. The CDR3 is made up of 15 amino acids. Germline V gene data show CDR1 as MNHEY and CDR2 as SVGAGI. CDR3 DNA sequence: TGTGCCAGCAGTTCGACCACCGGGACAGTTTTTGGCTACACCTTC. This codes for CASSSTTGTVFGYTF.

The genes are TRBV20-1 and TRBJ2-7, with D perhaps TRBD1 (6 bases). This CDR3 is 11 amino acids long. Germline lookup yields CDR1 DFQATT and CDR2 SNEGSKA (reference sequence). V lost 5 bases to trimming and J lost 6 bases, with 11 bases between them. The CDR3 region is CSAQGRSEQYF. The CDR3, as DNA: TGCAGTGCTCAGGGGCGTTCCGAGCAGTACTTC.

The chain uses TRBV5-1 and TRBJ1-1; D call uncertain. The CDR3 spans 17 residues. Trimming left V 0 bases short and J 0 bases short, with 15 bases between. CDR1 and CDR2 (germline): SGHRS, YFSETQ. The CDR3 here is CASSLVGRSIVNTEAFF. In DNA, the CDR3 is TGCGCCAGCAGCTTGGTAGGGCGCTCAATAGTGAACACTGAAGCTTTCTTT.

The CDR3: CASSLGGDYEQYF. In DNA form, the CDR3 reads TGCGCCAGCAGCTTGGGGGGAGACTACGAGCAGTACTTC. The rearrangement joins TRBV5-1 to TRBJ2-7; D possibly corresponds to TRBD2 (5 bases). With 0 bases removed from V and 3 bases from J, the gap between germline ends came to 7 bases. CDR1 SGHRS and CDR2 YFSETQ come from the germline V gene. The CDR3 length is 13 residues. The whole variable domain, remainder taken from reference TRBV5-1 and TRBJ2-7, is KAGVTQTPRYLIKTRGQQVTLSCSPISGHRSVSWYQQTPGQGLQFLFEYFSETQRNKGNFPGRFSGRQFSNSRSEMNVSTLELGDSALYLCASSLGGDYEQYFGPGTRLTVT.

V usage is TRBV28 and J usage is TRBJ1-2; weak D call: TRBD1 (5 bases). The CDR3 runs 14 residues. In germline, CDR1 is MDHEN, CDR2 SYDVKM. V was shortened by 6 bases and J by 2 bases, with 13 bases between the two germline ends. The CDR3 sequence is CASREGRDNYGYTF. CDR3 DNA sequence: TGTGCCAGCAGGGAGGGACGGGACAACTATGGCTACACCTTC.